The 9 T cell receptor beta chains presented below share a single source sample, sequenced in a study of human T cells and chemical hapten exposure. One entry per CDR3 protein, called by TCRdb with MiXCR from the RACE reads. The table shows more than 150,000 distinct CDR3 sequences, with 30% occurring only once. Time point in this sample: pre-sensitization, week 0. Treatment of the sample: therapeutic diphenylcyclopropenone sensitization with weekly scalp DPC. This material consisted of whole blood, taken in connection with sensitization to the hapten diphenylcyclopropenone (DPC). These receptors were collected from a woman aged 30 to 39 with alopecia areata. Some clones in this sample may be carry-over from other donors' samples.

The chain links TRBV28 to TRBJ2-7; perhaps TRBD2 as D (5 bases). Trimming stripped 5 bases from V and 3 bases from J, with 8 bases between. The CDR3 consists of 12 residues. Germline assignment: CDR1 MDHEN and CDR2 SYDVKM. DNA of the CDR3: TGTGCCAGCAGTCCGAGGGACTACGAGCAGTACTTC. This gives the protein CASSPRDYEQYF.

The gene calls are TRBV28 and TRBJ1-1; the D is unclear. The CDR3 contains 15 residues. The germline gives CDR1 MDHEN, CDR2 SYDVKM. Trimming shortened V by 4 bases and J by 0 bases, and 12 bases separated the two germline ends. CDR3 residues: CASSSAAPMNTEAFF. CDR3 nucleotide sequence: TGTGCCAGCAGTTCCGCTGCGCCGATGAACACTGAAGCTTTCTTT.

With respect to this clonotype: One end of the junction does not line up with germline, which may come from a read error. This rearrangement joins TRBV29-1 to TRBJ2-6, with D perhaps assigned TRBD1 or TRBD2 (5 bases each). CDR3 length: 18 amino acids. Germline CDR1 SQVTM, CDR2 ANQGSEA. The CDR3 spells CSVEEGSVWSSGANVLTF. The CDR3 coding sequence is TGCAGCGTCGAAGAGGGGTCGGTATGGTCCTCTGGGGCCAACGTCCTGACTTTC.

The gene calls are TRBV5-1 and TRBJ2-5; no reliable D call. The germline gives CDR1 SGHRS, CDR2 YFSETQ. The CDR3 loop spans 15 amino acids. Trimming took off 4 bases at V and 1 base at J, with 14 bases between the two ends. CDR3 sequence (DNA): TGCGCCAGCAGCCCGACCCCAGGTAGCCAAGAGACCCAGTACTTC. Encoded protein: CASSPTPGSQETQYF.

This clonotype was counted between two and nine times. This chain connects TRBV28 to TRBJ2-7, with D hard to call. The CDR3 spans 13 residues. Germline V lookup: CDR1 MDHEN, CDR2 SYDVKM. The V gene lost 6 bases and the J gene lost 4 bases, with 13 bases spanning the gap. For the CDR3, the DNA is TGTGCCAGCAGCCACGGACGCGGATACGAGCAGTACTTC. This sequence encodes CASSHGRGYEQYF.

The chain carries TRBV7-3 and TRBJ2-3; D could derive from TRBD1 or TRBD2 (6 bases each). V dropped 5 bases and J dropped 3 bases, with 15 bases sitting between them. There are 15 residues in the CDR3. Looked up from germline, CDR1 is SGHTA and CDR2 is FQGTGA. The CDR3 DNA sequence: TGTGCCAGCAGCCCCGAAGGGGGGCGTACAGATACGCAGTATTTT. Its translation: CASSPEGGRTDTQYF.

The rearrangement links TRBV4-1 to TRBJ1-2; no clear D gene. Trimming removed 3 bases at V and 8 bases at J, with 16 bases between. CDR1 and CDR2 (germline): MGHRA, YSYEKL. The CDR3 extends over 14 amino acids. This CDR3 is CASSQVRRGGGYTF. CDR3 DNA sequence: TGCGCCAGCAGCCAGGTGCGGCGGGGAGGAGGCTACACCTTC.

This clonotype was observed many times. The chain employs TRBV28 and TRBJ2-1; TRBD2 agrees at 13 bases. The germline V gene encodes CDR1 MDHEN and CDR2 SYDVKM. V gave up 4 bases and J gave up 9 bases; unmatched junction bases: 6. CDR3 size: 15 residues. DNA of the CDR3: TGTGCCAGCAGTTCTCCGGGACTAGCGGGATCTGAGCAGTTCTTC. Translation: CASSSPGLAGSEQFF.

The rearrangement joins TRBV4-3 to TRBJ2-2, with unresolved D. Germline CDR1 is LGHNA and CDR2 is YSLEER. The CDR3 consists of 16 residues. Trimming stripped 0 bases from V and 1 base from J, with 9 bases between. The CDR3: CASSQEGIRNTGELFF. In DNA, the CDR3 is TGCGCCAGCAGCCAAGAAGGCATCAGGAACACCGGGGAGCTGTTTTTT.